The rows below give T cell receptor beta chains drawn from one sample of a study of cytomegalovirus exposure and HLA in healthy donors. Only in-frame clones appear in the TCRdb table, and some are missing; sequencing was by immunoSEQ multiplex PCR. The top ten hold about 20% of the sample, which has approximately 69,000 clones, approximately 74% seen once. Sequencing was done on a sample of PBMCs. The source is a woman aged 30 to 39 in good health and CMV-seropositive. Each CDR3 is given without its conserved first and last residue. A D gene is named only where the DNA matches it firmly. Clone size is not always given. Where it is, it says once, few, many or a class for expanded clones.

v_gene: TRBV29-1
abundance: few
j_gene: TRBJ1-2
d_gene: -
CDR3aa: SVAGLRGGYT

v_gene: TRBV5-1
abundance: -
j_gene: TRBJ2-3
d_gene: TRBD2
CDR3aa: ASSLDLAGDTQY

v_gene: TRBV25-1
abundance: -
j_gene: TRBJ2-7
d_gene: TRBD2
CDR3aa: ASSGQGRGVKY

v_gene: TRBV2
abundance: -
j_gene: TRBJ2-1
d_gene: TRBD2
CDR3aa: ASSDIGGGRANEQF

v_gene: TRBV15
abundance: few
j_gene: TRBJ2-6
d_gene: -
CDR3aa: ATSRERLFSGANVLT

v_gene: TRBV5-1
abundance: -
j_gene: TRBJ2-7
d_gene: -
CDR3aa: ASSLERDEQY

v_gene: TRBV5-4
abundance: -
j_gene: TRBJ2-3
d_gene: -
CDR3aa: ASSLGRLEDTQY

v_gene: TRBV10-3
abundance: -
j_gene: TRBJ1-2
d_gene: -
CDR3aa: AISESIGRTQGYT

v_gene: TRBV4-3
abundance: -
j_gene: TRBJ2-1
d_gene: TRBD2
CDR3aa: ASSQDGSGRQF

v_gene: TRBV4-3
abundance: few
j_gene: TRBJ1-1
d_gene: TRBD1
CDR3aa: ASSQEWDLRGAEAF

v_gene: TRBV9
abundance: -
j_gene: TRBJ2-7
d_gene: TRBD1
CDR3aa: ASSEGTGERYEQY

v_gene: TRBV20-1
abundance: -
j_gene: TRBJ1-2
d_gene: -
CDR3aa: GSTGYGYT

v_gene: TRBV20-1
abundance: -
j_gene: TRBJ1-1
d_gene: -
CDR3aa: SARANTEAF

v_gene: TRBV6-5
abundance: few
j_gene: TRBJ2-5
d_gene: TRBD2
CDR3aa: ASSYNSGDFQETQY

v_gene: TRBV30
abundance: -
j_gene: TRBJ1-1
d_gene: -
CDR3aa: AWKAVRDTEAF

v_gene: TRBV6-5
abundance: -
j_gene: TRBJ2-7
d_gene: -
CDR3aa: ASSTYRSHEQY

v_gene: TRBV30
abundance: once
j_gene: TRBJ1-3
d_gene: -
CDR3aa: AWSSGNTIY

v_gene: TRBV30
abundance: -
j_gene: TRBJ1-4
d_gene: -
CDR3aa: AWSERLNEKLF

v_gene: TRBV5-8
abundance: -
j_gene: TRBJ1-1
d_gene: -
CDR3aa: ASSLHHTEAF

v_gene: TRBV29-1
abundance: -
j_gene: TRBJ1-2
d_gene: -
CDR3aa: SVDEQPNYGYT

v_gene: TRBV5-5
abundance: few
j_gene: TRBJ1-1
d_gene: -
CDR3aa: ASSLLPNTEAF

v_gene: TRBV5-1
abundance: -
j_gene: TRBJ2-2
d_gene: -
CDR3aa: ASSLRGEGGELF

v_gene: TRBV4-1
abundance: few
j_gene: TRBJ1-2
d_gene: -
CDR3aa: ASSQFGSTLNYGYT

v_gene: TRBV10-1
abundance: -
j_gene: TRBJ2-7
d_gene: -
CDR3aa: ASSEPGALRQY

v_gene: TRBV6-5
abundance: -
j_gene: TRBJ1-5
d_gene: -
CDR3aa: ASSYSRSNQPQH

v_gene: TRBV9
abundance: -
j_gene: TRBJ1-2
d_gene: TRBD1
CDR3aa: ASEGQTDGYT

v_gene: TRBV28
abundance: -
j_gene: TRBJ1-1
d_gene: -
CDR3aa: ASRETARGTEAF

v_gene: TRBV7-2
abundance: once
j_gene: TRBJ2-2
d_gene: TRBD2
CDR3aa: ASSLRLATNTGELF

v_gene: TRBV6-5
abundance: -
j_gene: TRBJ1-1
d_gene: -
CDR3aa: ASSILRQMNTEAF

v_gene: TRBV5-1
abundance: -
j_gene: TRBJ1-2
d_gene: TRBD1
CDR3aa: ASSLGQGANYGYT

v_gene: TRBV20-1
abundance: -
j_gene: TRBJ1-1
d_gene: -
CDR3aa: SASMYTEAF

v_gene: TRBV28
abundance: -
j_gene: TRBJ2-3
d_gene: -
CDR3aa: ASSLRRPPPDTQY

v_gene: TRBV2
abundance: -
j_gene: TRBJ2-7
d_gene: -
CDR3aa: ASRTDVLAVYEQY

v_gene: TRBV25-1
abundance: -
j_gene: TRBJ2-5
d_gene: -
CDR3aa: ASSIPGDSQETQY

v_gene: TRBV30
abundance: -
j_gene: TRBJ2-7
d_gene: TRBD1
CDR3aa: AWNLRDRSHEQY

v_gene: TRBV7-2
abundance: -
j_gene: TRBJ2-7
d_gene: TRBD2
CDR3aa: ASSLGASGVEQY

v_gene: TRBV28
abundance: -
j_gene: TRBJ2-7
d_gene: -
CDR3aa: ASRQTFEQY

v_gene: TRBV4-1
abundance: -
j_gene: TRBJ2-7
d_gene: -
CDR3aa: ASSHLLEGGYEQY

v_gene: TRBV4-1
abundance: -
j_gene: TRBJ2-7
d_gene: -
CDR3aa: ASSQDVEGIYEQY

v_gene: TRBV29-1
abundance: -
j_gene: TRBJ1-2
d_gene: -
CDR3aa: SVEVGARGYT

v_gene: TRBV6-6
abundance: once
j_gene: TRBJ1-2
d_gene: -
CDR3aa: ASSYPEAGANYGYT

v_gene: TRBV10-3
abundance: -
j_gene: TRBJ2-3
d_gene: -
CDR3aa: AISERGTVPTDTQY

v_gene: TRBV19
abundance: -
j_gene: TRBJ1-1
d_gene: TRBD1
CDR3aa: ASSPPTGWNTEAF

v_gene: TRBV6-5
abundance: few
j_gene: TRBJ1-2
d_gene: -
CDR3aa: ASSYSRDTFYYGYT

v_gene: TRBV28
abundance: medium-sized
j_gene: TRBJ2-7
d_gene: -
CDR3aa: ATYRNSYEQY

v_gene: TRBV28
abundance: -
j_gene: TRBJ2-7
d_gene: TRBD2
CDR3aa: ASSLPSGKLEQY

v_gene: TRBV18
abundance: -
j_gene: TRBJ1-5
d_gene: -
CDR3aa: ASSPPQNQPQH

v_gene: TRBV6-1
abundance: -
j_gene: TRBJ1-6
d_gene: -
CDR3aa: ASLATINSPLH

v_gene: TRBV4-1
abundance: -
j_gene: TRBJ2-1
d_gene: TRBD2
CDR3aa: ASGQEGLAGNEQF

v_gene: TRBV7-9
abundance: few
j_gene: TRBJ2-1
d_gene: -
CDR3aa: ASSFPSSNEQF

v_gene: TRBV6-5
abundance: -
j_gene: TRBJ2-1
d_gene: TRBD2
CDR3aa: ASSYGTSGAYNEQF

v_gene: TRBV30
abundance: -
j_gene: TRBJ1-5
d_gene: -
CDR3aa: AWDTGKNQPQH

v_gene: TRBV29-1
abundance: -
j_gene: TRBJ2-5
d_gene: -
CDR3aa: SVESDPYQETQY

v_gene: TRBV5-8
abundance: -
j_gene: TRBJ2-1
d_gene: TRBD1
CDR3aa: ASSTGHLTGTDFYNEQF